Presented here are 20 T cell receptor beta chains from one specimen sequenced in a study of T cell responses to AZD1222 COVID-19 vaccine. Only in-frame clones appear in the TCRdb table, and some are missing; sequencing was by immunoSEQ multiplex PCR. The sample shows about 77,000 clones, 92% of them seen only once. The sequences come from peripheral blood, collected 28 days after the second AZD1222 dose. All receptors come from an adult who received the AZD1222 COVID-19 vaccine.

The chain employs TRBV3-1 (or the pseudogene TRBV3-2) and TRBJ2-7; D is uncertain. Germline loops: CDR1 LGHDT, CDR2 YNNKEL (reference sequence). The CDR3 covers 15 residues. Trimming cost V 0 bases and J 2 bases, with 11 bases left between them. The CDR3 loop is CASSQDLTQPYEQYF. The DNA for the CDR3 is TGTGCCAGCAGCCAAGATCTAACCCAGCCCTACGAGCAGTACTTC.

This clone was seen a single time. The chain uses TRBV7-9 and TRBJ1-5; D remains ambiguous. CDR1 is SEHNR, CDR2 FQNEAQ, per germline (reference sequence). V was trimmed by 1 base and J by 4 bases, leaving 14 bases between them. This CDR3 has 16 residues. As DNA, the CDR3 is TGTGCCAGCAGCTTAGGGACGGGATTAAGGAATCAGCCCCAGCATTTT. Amino acids: CASSLGTGLRNQPQHF.

The chain has TRBV5-1 and TRBJ2-5; 7 bases map to TRBD1. The germline V gene encodes CDR1 SGHRS and CDR2 YFSETQ. The CDR3 is 14 amino acids. Trimming cost V 6 bases and J 4 bases; bases outside gene matches: 9. CDR3 residues: CASTKTGRPETQYF. CDR3 bases: TGCGCCAGCACCAAGACAGGGCGGCCAGAGACCCAGTACTTC.

The chain uses TRBV6-2 or TRBV6-3 and TRBJ2-1; 8 bases fit TRBD2. Germline V CDR1 and CDR2: MNHEY, SVGEGT. The CDR3 runs 14 residues. Trimming removed 6 bases from V and 16 bases from J; junction bases left unmatched: 17. CDR3 region: CASSFAGTSVRLFF. The CDR3 DNA reads TGTGCCAGCAGCTTCGCGGGGACTAGTGTAAGACTATTCTTC.

This clone was observed a single time. This sequence joins TRBV27 and TRBJ2-2; maybe TRBD2 (6 bases). The V gene's germline CDR1 is MNHEY and CDR2 SMNVEV (reference sequence). V shed 2 bases and J shed 4 bases, with 11 bases lying between them. This CDR3 comprises 15 residues. In DNA, the CDR3 is TGTGCCAGCAGTTTACTCCTAGCGAGCACCGGGGAGCTGTTTTTT. It translates to CASSLLLASTGELFF.

J is TRBJ2-3 and V is TRBV13; 8 bases align to TRBD2. CDR3 size: 15 residues. With 5 bases clipped from V and 3 bases from J, the junction kept 7 bases outside the gene matches. Germline V gives CDR1 PRHDT, CDR2 FYEKMQ (reference sequence). CDR3 residues: CASSTAGGGTDTQYF. Here the CDR3 DNA reads TGTGCCAGCAGCACTGCGGGAGGAGGAACAGATACGCAGTATTTT.

The chain couples TRBV29-1 to TRBJ1-1; D possibly corresponds to TRBD1 (5 bases). Trimming stripped 7 bases from V and 1 base from J, with 10 bases between. The CDR3 covers 12 residues. CDR1 and CDR2 from the germline V gene are SQVTM and ANQGSEA. The CDR3 nucleotides are TGCAGCGGGCGGGACGGGAACACTGAAGCTTTCTTT. It yields the protein CSGRDGNTEAFF. Based on the CDR3 plus reference TRBV29-1 and TRBJ1-1, the full variable domain is SAVISQKPSRDICQRGTSLTIQCQVDSQVTMMFWYRQQPGQSLTLIATANQGSEATYESGFVIDKFPISRPNLTFSTLTVSNMSPEDSSIYLCSGRDGNTEAFFGQGTRLTVV.

In nucleotides, the CDR3 is TGTGCCAGCAGTCTCCACCCCCGGACGGGGGAGACCCAGTACTTC. Protein: CASSLHPRTGETQYF. The rearrangement uses TRBV28 and TRBJ2-5, with D perhaps matching TRBD2 (5 bases). The germline gives CDR1 MDHEN, CDR2 SYDVKM. The CDR3 has 15 residues. V lost 5 bases and J lost 5, with 18 bases in between.

The chain has TRBV5-1 and TRBJ2-6; D not certain. Germline-derived CDR1 and CDR2 are SGHRS and YFSETQ. V dropped 4 bases and J dropped 0 bases, with 5 bases sitting between them. The length of the CDR3 is 14 residues. The CDR3 region has the DNA TGCGCCAGCAGCCCAGGCTCTGGGGCCAACGTCCTGACTTTC. Translation gives CASSPGSGANVLTF.

This sequence joins TRBV6-2 or TRBV6-3 and TRBJ2-4; D gene ambiguous. Between the trimmed V and J ends, which lost 0 bases and 0 bases, there was a span of 12 bases. This CDR3 is 17 amino acids long. Germline V lookup: CDR1 MNHEY, CDR2 SVGEGT. CDR3 in DNA: TGTGCCAGCAGTTACTCGATCGCGATTCTAGCCAAAAACATTCAGTACTTC. This gives the protein CASSYSIAILAKNIQYF.

The CDR3 sequence is CASSVQIRHYGYTF. The CDR3 region has the DNA TGTGCCAGTAGTGTACAAATTAGGCACTATGGCTACACCTTC. V and J are TRBV19 and TRBJ1-2; D call uncertain. Trimming removed 5 bases at V and 3 bases at J, with 13 bases between. The germline V gene encodes CDR1 LNHDA and CDR2 SQIVND (reference sequence). The CDR3 contains 14 residues.

The chain employs TRBV5-5 and TRBJ1-6; 9 bases agree with TRBD1. Trimming removed 4 bases from V and 7 bases from J; junction bases left unmatched: 3. Germline assignment: CDR1 SGHKS and CDR2 YYEKEE (reference sequence). The CDR3 covers 14 residues. The CDR3 is CASSLGTGNSPLHF. The CDR3 DNA follows: TGTGCCAGCAGCCTCGGGACAGGGAATTCACCCCTCCACTTT.

The V and J genes are TRBV14 and TRBJ2-5, with D hard to call. The CDR3 sequence is 14 residues long. The V and J ends lost 1 base and 7 bases respectively, with 13 bases between them. In germline, CDR1 is SGHDN, CDR2 FVKESK. The CDR3 loop is CASSQVSRSGTQYF. CDR3 nucleotide sequence: TGTGCCAGCAGCCAAGTCTCGCGGTCGGGGACCCAGTACTTC.

V usage is TRBV7-2 and J usage is TRBJ1-2; the D is unclear. This CDR3 is built from 12 residues. Germline V gene sequence: CDR1 SGHTA, CDR2 FQGNSA. V lost 0 bases, J lost 8 bases, and 7 bases lay in between. The CDR3 nucleotides read TGTGCCAGCAGCTTAGCCCAGGAAGGCTACACCTTC. This translates into CASSLAQEGYTF.

V and J are TRBV27 and TRBJ2-5; possibly TRBD2 for D (5 bases). Germline V gene lookup returns CDR1 MNHEY and CDR2 SMNVEV (reference sequence). Trimming removed 2 bases at V and 2 bases at J, with 15 bases between. CDR3 length: 16 amino acids. The CDR3 DNA reads TGTGCCAGCAGTTTAATTAGTGGCACTAGACAAGAGACCCAGTACTTC. Translated, it gives CASSLISGTRQETQYF.

The V and J genes are TRBV19 and TRBJ1-5; D may be TRBD1 (5 bases). The CDR3 covers 15 residues. Trimming took off 5 bases at V and 0 bases at J, with 11 bases between the two ends. CDR1 LNHDA and CDR2 SQIVND come from the germline V gene (reference sequence). CDR3 residues: CASSPRQNSNQPQHF. CDR3 DNA sequence: TGTGCCAGTAGTCCCAGACAGAATAGCAATCAGCCCCAGCATTTT.

As DNA, the CDR3 is TGCAGTGCTAGTGACAGGGGGTGGGAGCAGTACTTC. It specifies CSASDRGWEQYF. The gene calls are TRBV20-1 and TRBJ2-7; TRBD1 agrees at 9 bases. The V segment lost 3 bases and the J segment 7 bases; nucleotides outside the gene matches: 4. The CDR3 covers 12 residues. Germline V gene data show CDR1 as DFQATT and CDR2 as SNEGSKA (reference sequence).

This chain uses TRBV4-2 with TRBJ2-2; 7 positions agree with TRBD2. With V trimmed by 4 bases and J by 6 bases, 8 bases remained unmatched. CDR1 is LGHNA, CDR2 YNFKEQ, per germline. The CDR3 covers 15 residues. DNA for the CDR3: TGTGCCAGCAGCCTAGACCGGACTAGAGCCGGGGAGCTGTTTTTT. It encodes CASSLDRTRAGELFF.

The chain combines TRBV7-8 with TRBJ1-2, with D hard to call. CDR3 length: 13 residues. Germline V gene lookup returns CDR1 SGHVS and CDR2 FQNEAQ. V was cut by 0 bases and J by 8 bases, with 10 bases left in between. CDR3 in amino acids: CASSLAPLRGYTF. In DNA form, the CDR3 reads TGTGCCAGCAGCTTAGCACCCCTACGGGGCTACACCTTC.

J is TRBJ2-1 and V is TRBV5-1, with 7 bases lining up with TRBD2. The CDR3 spans 16 residues. The V gene's germline CDR1 is SGHRS and CDR2 YFSETQ. Germline trimming cut 0 bases from V and 2 bases from J; bases unmatched to any gene: 5. The DNA for the CDR3 is TGCGCCAGCAGCTTGGCAGAGGGAGGGCCCTACAATGAGCAGTTCTTC. It yields the protein CASSLAEGGPYNEQFF. The complete variable domain, with remaining parts taken from reference TRBV5-1 and TRBJ2-1, reads KAGVTQTPRYLIKTRGQQVTLSCSPISGHRSVSWYQQTPGQGLQFLFEYFSETQRNKGNFPGRFSGRQFSNSRSEMNVSTLELGDSALYLCASSLAEGGPYNEQFFGPGTRLTVL.